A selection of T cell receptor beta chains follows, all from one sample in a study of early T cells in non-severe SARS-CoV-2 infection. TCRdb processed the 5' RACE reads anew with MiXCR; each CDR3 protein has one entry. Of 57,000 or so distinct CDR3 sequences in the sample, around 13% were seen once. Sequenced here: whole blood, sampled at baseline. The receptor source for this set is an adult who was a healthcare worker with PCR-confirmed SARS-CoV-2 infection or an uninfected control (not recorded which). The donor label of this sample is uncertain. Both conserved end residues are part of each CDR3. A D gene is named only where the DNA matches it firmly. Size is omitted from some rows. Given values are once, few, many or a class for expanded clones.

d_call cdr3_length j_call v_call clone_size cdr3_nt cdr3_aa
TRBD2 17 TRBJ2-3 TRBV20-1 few TGCAGTGCTAGAGATTGGGATAGCGGGGGATACACAGATACGCAGTATTTT CSARDWDSGGYTDTQYF
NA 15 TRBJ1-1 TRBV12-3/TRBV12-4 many TGTGCCAGCAGTTCAATAAGGGATTTGAACACTGAAGCTTTCTTT CASSSIRDLNTEAFF
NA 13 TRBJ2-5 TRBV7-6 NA TGTGCCAGCAGCTTATTTGCGGGGGAGACCCAGTACTTC CASSLFAGETQYF
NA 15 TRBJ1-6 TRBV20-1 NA TGCAGTGCCCGACCGGGGGGCTCCTATAATTCACCCCTCCACTTT CSARPGGSYNSPLHF
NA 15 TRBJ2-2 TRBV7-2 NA TGTGCCAGCAGCTTAATAGGGCAGGGCGCCGGGGAGCTGTTTTTT CASSLIGQGAGELFF
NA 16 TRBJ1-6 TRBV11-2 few TGTGCCAGCAGCGAAGCAGGGGCTATCTATAATTCACCCCTCCACTTT CASSEAGAIYNSPLHF
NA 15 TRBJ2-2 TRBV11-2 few TGTGCCAGCAGCTCCGGCCAAACTTTTCCCGGGGAGCTGTTTTTT CASSSGQTFPGELFF
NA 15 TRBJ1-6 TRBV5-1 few TGCGCCAGCAGCTTAAGTGGGGATCTCGGTTCACCCCTCCACTTT CASSLSGDLGSPLHF
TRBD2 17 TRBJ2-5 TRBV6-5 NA TGTGCCAGCAGTTACTCGTCACGGGGGGGCCGGCGAGAGACCCAGTACTTC CASSYSSRGGRRETQYF
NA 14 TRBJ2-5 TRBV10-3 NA TGTGCCATCAGCCACCTGGCTGGTGAAGAGACCCAGTACTTC CAISHLAGEETQYF
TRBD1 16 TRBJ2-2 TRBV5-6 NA TGTGCCAGCAGCTCTTACAGGGGGCTGAACACCGGGGAGCTGTTTTTT CASSSYRGLNTGELFF
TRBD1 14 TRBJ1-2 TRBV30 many TGTGCCTGGAGTGTACAAAACAGGGGGCACGGCTACACCTTC CAWSVQNRGHGYTF
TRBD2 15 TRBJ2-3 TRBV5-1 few TGCGCCAGCAGCTTAGGACTAGCGGGGCCAGATACGCAGTATTTT CASSLGLAGPDTQYF
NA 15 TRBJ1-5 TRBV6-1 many TGTGCCAGCGTCTTAGACGGGTATAGCAATCAGCCCCAGCATTTT CASVLDGYSNQPQHF
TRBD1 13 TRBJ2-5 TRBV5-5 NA TGTGCCAGCAACAGGGGGCCCGTCGAGACCCAGTACTTC CASNRGPVETQYF
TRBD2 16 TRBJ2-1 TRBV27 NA TGTGCCAGCAGAGCCTATGAGCGGGGGAGAGACAATGAGCAGTTCTTC CASRAYERGRDNEQFF
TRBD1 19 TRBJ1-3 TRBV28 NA TGTGCCAGCAGTTTCCCTTTGACAGGGCCACTTCTCTCTGGAAACACCATATATTTT CASSFPLTGPLLSGNTIYF
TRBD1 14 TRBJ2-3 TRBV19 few TGTGCCAGTAACCCGGACAGGGGCACAGATACGCAGTATTTT CASNPDRGTDTQYF
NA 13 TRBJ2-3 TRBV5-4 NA TGTGCCAGCAGCTTGGGTGGGGCCTGGGAGCAGTATTTT CASSLGGAWEQYF
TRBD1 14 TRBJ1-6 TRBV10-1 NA TGCGCCACCGACGGGACAGGGGATAATTCACCCCTCCACTTT CATDGTGDNSPLHF
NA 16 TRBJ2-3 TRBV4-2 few TGTGCCAGCAGCCACCTTCCCAGTTCGGGCACAGATACGCAGTATTTT CASSHLPSSGTDTQYF
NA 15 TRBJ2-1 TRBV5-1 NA TGCGCCAGCAGCCCAAGGGACGCCCATCGGGAGGAGCAGTTCTTC CASSPRDAHREEQFF
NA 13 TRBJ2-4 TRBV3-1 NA TGTGCCAGCAGCCAGGGGGCGGTGAACATTCAGTACTTC CASSQGAVNIQYF
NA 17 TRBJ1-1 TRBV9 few TGTGCCAGCAGCGTAGGGGCAGGGGCAGCAGCGAACACTGAAGCTTTCTTT CASSVGAGAAANTEAFF
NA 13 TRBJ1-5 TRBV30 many TGTGCCTGGGGGGGTAGGGGCAATCAGCCCCAGCATTTT CAWGGRGNQPQHF
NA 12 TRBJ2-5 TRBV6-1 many TGTGCCAGCAGTGAAATTAAAGAGACCCAGTACTTC CASSEIKETQYF
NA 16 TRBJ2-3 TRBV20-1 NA TGCAGTGCTAGAGGAGCCGGTAGATCGTTCACAGATACGCAGTATTTT CSARGAGRSFTDTQYF
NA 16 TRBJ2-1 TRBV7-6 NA TGTGCCAGCAGCAGCGCTCAGCTCAGAACGGGAAGTGAGCAGTTCTTC CASSSAQLRTGSEQFF
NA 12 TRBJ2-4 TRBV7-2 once TGTGCCAGCAGCTTAGCCCGGGACCGTCAGTACTTC CASSLARDRQYF
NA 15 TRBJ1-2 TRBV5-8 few TGTGCCAGCAGCTTGGCCGGACTGGCCAACTATGGCTACACCTTC CASSLAGLANYGYTF
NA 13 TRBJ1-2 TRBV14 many TGTGCCAGCAGCCAAGATTGGAGTTATGGCTACACCTTC CASSQDWSYGYTF
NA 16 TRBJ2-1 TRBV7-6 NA TGTGCCAGCAGCCCAGTCCAGGGGAGCTACTACAATGAGCAGTTCTTC CASSPVQGSYYNEQFF
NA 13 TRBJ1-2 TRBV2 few TGTGCCAGCAGTGAAGTGGGGAGTTGGGGCTACACCTTC CASSEVGSWGYTF
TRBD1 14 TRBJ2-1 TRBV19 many TGTGCCAGTAGTGACCGGGACAGACCTGATGAGCAGTTCTTC CASSDRDRPDEQFF
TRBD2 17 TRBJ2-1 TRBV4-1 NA TGCGCCAGCAGCCAAGTGATTGGCGGGGGGGCGTACAATGAGCAGTTCTTC CASSQVIGGGAYNEQFF
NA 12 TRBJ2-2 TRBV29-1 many TGCAGCGTTGGAGGCAGGCCCGGGGAGCTGTTTTTT CSVGGRPGELFF
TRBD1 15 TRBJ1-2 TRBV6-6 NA TGTGCCAGCAGTTATTTTGACAGGGGCATGTATGGCTACACCTTC CASSYFDRGMYGYTF
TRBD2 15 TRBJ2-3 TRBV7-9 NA TGTGCCAGCAGCTTGGCGGGGGGGAAACAGGATACGCAGTATTTT CASSLAGGKQDTQYF
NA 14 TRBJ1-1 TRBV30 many TGTGCCTGGAGTGTACAAGCCACCCCAACTGAAGCTTTCTTT CAWSVQATPTEAFF
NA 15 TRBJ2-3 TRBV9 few TGTGCCAGCAGCGTAGAAATAGCGCGCACAGATACGCAGTATTTT CASSVEIARTDTQYF
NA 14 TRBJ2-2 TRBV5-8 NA TGTGCCAGCCCCCCTAGGGGAAACTATCGGGAGCTGTTTTTT CASPPRGNYRELFF
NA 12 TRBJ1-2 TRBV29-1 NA TGCAGCGTTGAAAACAGGCACTATGGCTACACCTTC CSVENRHYGYTF
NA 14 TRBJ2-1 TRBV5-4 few TGTGCCAGCCCGGGCGGGGTTAGCTACAATGAGCAGTTCTTC CASPGGVSYNEQFF
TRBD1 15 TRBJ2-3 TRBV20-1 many TGCAGTGCTAGCACCGAGGGGGCATGGATAGATACGCAGTATTTT CSASTEGAWIDTQYF
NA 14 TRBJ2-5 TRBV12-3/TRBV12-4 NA TGTGCCAGCAGCCCTACTCCCAGCGAGGAGACCCAGTACTTC CASSPTPSEETQYF
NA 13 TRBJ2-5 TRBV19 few TGTGCCAGTAGTATATTTGGGGAACAGACCCAGTACTTC CASSIFGEQTQYF
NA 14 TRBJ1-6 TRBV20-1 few TGCAGTGGGAGGGAGGGGACACATAGTTCACCCCTCCACTTT CSGREGTHSSPLHF
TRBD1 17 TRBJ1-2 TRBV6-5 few TGTGCCAGCAGAGTGCCTACAGGGGTACAATCTCGTTATGGCTACACCTTC CASRVPTGVQSRYGYTF
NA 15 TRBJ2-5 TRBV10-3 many TGTGCCATCAGTGAGTCGTTCGGGGTTCAGTCGACCCAGTACTTC CAISESFGVQSTQYF
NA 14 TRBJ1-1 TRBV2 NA TGTGCCAGCAGTTACGACAGGCGAGGCGCTGAAGCTTTCTTT CASSYDRRGAEAFF
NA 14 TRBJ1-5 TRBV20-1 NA TGCAGTGCTCGAATCGGGGGCAGCAATCAGCCCCAGCATTTT CSARIGGSNQPQHF
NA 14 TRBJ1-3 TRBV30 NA TGTGCCTGGAGAATCGGGACTCCTGGAAACACCATATATTTT CAWRIGTPGNTIYF
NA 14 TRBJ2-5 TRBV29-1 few TGCAGCGTTGAAAATAAGGTTCGACAAGAGACCCAGTACTTC CSVENKVRQETQYF
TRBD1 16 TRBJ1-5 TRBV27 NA TGTGCCAGCAGCCTAACAGGGGATTCGTGGAATCAGCCCCAGCATTTT CASSLTGDSWNQPQHF
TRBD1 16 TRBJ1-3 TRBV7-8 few TGTGCCAGCAGCTTGACAGGGGGCCTAATTGAAAACACCATATATTTT CASSLTGGLIENTIYF
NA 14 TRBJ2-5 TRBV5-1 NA TGCGCCAGCAGCTCGCGGGACGGGAAAGAGACCCAGTACTTC CASSSRDGKETQYF
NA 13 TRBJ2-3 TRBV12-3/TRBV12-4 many TGTGCCAGCAGTCTCGCCGCAGGGGATACGCAGTATTTT CASSLAAGDTQYF
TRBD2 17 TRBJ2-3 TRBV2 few TGTGCCACCACCCCCCCTCCACTAGCGGGGCCCACAGATACGCAGTATTTT CATTPPPLAGPTDTQYF
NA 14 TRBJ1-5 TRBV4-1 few TGCGCCAGCAGCCACGGAGGGATCGGTCAGCCCCAGCATTTT CASSHGGIGQPQHF